This T cell receptor beta chain was found in a study of blood T cells in healthy people across ages. In its sample, this clonotype was seen a few times. The target antigen is unknown. Study-level results: Long-lived donors carried more naive CD4+ cells and greater diversity than aged donors. Strong correlation linked observed beta diversity and percent naive T cells. Estimated diversity that came from one million T cells was considered an underestimate.

The germline V gene has CDR1 SGDLS and CDR2 YYNGEE. This CDR3 is 14 amino acids long. V lost 0 bases to trimming and J lost 3 bases, with 9 bases between them. PCR was performed a second time for about 6 to 12 cycles using a sample-barcoded 5' primer and a J-beta primer mix. Per-sample output comprised a minimum of 2.5 million paired-end reads containing CDR3. TCRdb reanalysed the 5' RACE reads using MiXCR and keeps one entry per CDR3 protein. The sample carries over 1,500,000 distinct CDR3 sequences, roughly two fifths recorded once. The sequenced sample was blood. This clonotype was obtained from a human donor in good health. The chain combines TRBV9 with TRBJ1-2; no reliable D call. CDR3 protein: CASSVVSGYYGYTF. Written as DNA, the CDR3 is TGTGCCAGCAGCGTAGTTTCGGGGTACTATGGCTACACCTTC.